This TCR beta chain was observed in a study of cytomegalovirus exposure and HLA in healthy donors (dated by TCRdb to between 2016 and 2019). The study in broad terms: According to an earlier analysis of a few hundred of the donors, 200 million or so T cells yielded 100 million or so unique TCR beta sequences and approximately 300 Gb of sequence data. An early release covering more than 500 HLA-typed donors comprised approximately 300 gigabases of sequencing data and around 86 million unique TCR sequences. Of the 300 to 450 genotyped donors, over 80% were placed in the genetic ancestry cluster associated with self-reported Caucasian donors. The aim of the study was to test whether cataloging public T cell receptors could identify signatures of past pathogen exposure. Using immunosequencing, the study profiled T cell repertoires from fewer than 850 subjects and related those repertoires to cytomegalovirus serostatus. In addition to the first cohort of 666 subjects, a separate validation cohort of 120 different subjects was used. High-throughput TCR immunosequencing, statistical association of individual TCRs with disease status, and machine learning were combined to predict cytomegalovirus infection status. To study patterns of TCR occurrence, a later analysis re-analyzed previously published TCR beta repertoires from 700 or so donors and added high-resolution HLA genotyping. Rather than using new phenotypic data, the later analysis identified candidate immune exposures from TCR beta sequences and from how often those sequences occurred across donors. To decide whether each TCR beta V gene segment behaved as functional or pseudogenic, an earlier analysis of some 600 of the donors relied on high-throughput TCR beta sequencing. Donor age, sex, ethnicity and CMV serostatus were compiled together with the repertoire data. Genome-wide SNP genotypes for about 55% of the 666 donors were used in a later genetic analysis, which treated that subset as a discovery cohort. Every repertoire in the discovery cohort had been generated on one and the same sequencing platform. Class I and class II HLA loci were covered by the typing at four-digit resolution. Typing coverage varied by locus: 629-630 donors for A, B, C, DRB1 and DQB1; approximately 520 for DQA1; about 590 for DPA1; some 470 for DPB1. A handful of DR-DQ haplotypes were handled as single units for association and clustering because linkage in the cohort was strong. Among 398 genotyped donors of the cohort, an average of roughly 230,000 unique TCR beta nucleotide sequences was sequenced per donor, of which about 18% were non-productive.

Comment on this clone: Its antigen specificity is not known. Qualities for individual bases were not recorded, and no much larger clone is one base off.

Library generation was performed with the immunoSEQ multiplex PCR assay. The multiplex PCR relied on a mix of 60 forward primers for TCR Vbeta segments and 13 reverse primers for TCR Jbeta segments. The CDR3 region of rearranged TCR beta genes was amplified from genomic DNA by a multiplex PCR assay. The Illumina HiSeq System was used to sequence the amplified TCR beta libraries as 87-base-pair reads. As for how the authors treated the data: A later analysis counted 75 million to 100 million unique TCR beta chains across the 650 to 700 repertoires, and roughly 10 million of these chains were shared by at least two donors. Raw reads were error-corrected and collapsed into unique sequences with a nearest-neighbor algorithm that merged closely related sequences to remove PCR and sequencing errors. V, D and J gene segments were assigned by aligning CDR3 sequences to IMGT reference sequences. For a sequence to be retained, a match of at least six nucleotides to both a V gene segment and a J gene segment was required. A rearrangement was called productive if the CDR3 had no stop codons and remained in frame with V and J, and every other rearrangement was called non-productive. CDR3 was defined by IMGT convention, running from the second conserved V-encoded cysteine to the conserved J-encoded phenylalanine. The earlier analysis of roughly 590 of the donors excluded any sequence lacking an unambiguous match to a single V gene segment. In an earlier analysis of almost 600 of the donors, a V segment was called functional when productive rearrangements were above 56.7%, and segregating when the standard deviation between donors exceeded 5%. To diagnose cytomegalovirus status from the catalog of TCR beta chain sequences, a statistical classification framework was built. A later analysis assigned V and J genes by comparing TCR nucleotide sequences with IMGT/GENE-DB human TR gene sequences. Using the TCRdist pipeline, a later analysis assigned CDR3 sequences along with most-parsimonious VDJ recombination scenarios. In a later analysis, each TCR beta chain was defined by its CDR3 amino acid sequence together with its V-gene family, and reads lacking a unique V-gene family were excluded. In a later analysis, 450 to 600 highly shared, low-generation-probability nucleotide sequences were removed to address suspected cross-contamination and a sequencing artifact. A later analysis calculated a clonal expansion index for each public chain from normalized within-repertoire ranks of inferred template counts. A later analysis computed generation probabilities with a VDJ recombination model fitted to out-of-frame rearrangements, and checked the results against IGoR. Hypergeometric tests were used in a later analysis to score TCR-TCR, TCR-HLA and TCR-CMV co-occurrence, with a repertoire-size bias correction applied to the TCR pairs. A later analysis estimated false discovery rates by permuting HLA or CMV assignments 20 times. In a later analysis, co-occurring TCRs were grouped using DBSCAN, with TCRdist sequence similarity added in when clustering inside HLA-allele-positive subsets. For co-occurrence clustering, repertoires with fewer than 30,000 or more than 120,000 public chains were excluded, along with 5 or 6 repertoires with anomalous nucleotide sharing. Not all clones reach the TCRdb copy of this immuneACCESS table, which keeps in-frame sequences only. Checked studies attribute under half of the gap to unresolved V genes and leave the rest unexplained. That table gives V, J and clone size, and the DNA gave D and trimming. This sample comprises about 120,000 clones, 77% of them detected only once. The top ten hold approximately 3.7% of the sample.

Findings and caveats that apply to the study as a whole: The study gave a list of some 150 TCR beta chains associated with cytomegalovirus. Because counts were too low, seventeen rarely observed V segments, including chromosome 9 orphons, were excluded from the earlier analysis of some 540 of the donors. A later genetic analysis associated a missense DCLRE1C variant with V-gene and J-gene trimming of TCR beta chains, and an independent cohort replicated the association. In a later analysis, most CMV-associated TCR beta chains were found to appear HLA-restricted, with HLA associations seemingly driven largely by CMV exposure. A further reported finding was that TCR beta sequences accurately predicted the HLA-A and HLA-B alleles for most subjects in the first cohort. At a false discovery rate of 0.05, a later analysis linked around 15,000 TCR beta sequences to specific HLA alleles. In both the original and validation cohorts, the classifier was reported to diagnose cytomegalovirus status with high specificity and sensitivity. Roughly uniform sequencing depth across donors was assumed in presence/absence analyses, although this assumption may not hold. It was suggested by the authors that the approach could potentially be generalized to other disease states and immunological phenotypes. Strong co-occurrence of HLA alleles, especially DR and DQ, made assigning TCR associations to individual alleles difficult. Because the 87-base-pair reads could not distinguish some IMGT-functional V segments, including TRBV6-2 and TRBV6-3, those segments were excluded. Correlated functional status among segregating V segments might reflect linkage disequilibrium, but an unknown experimental factor could not be ruled out. Compared with equally common non-associated chains, HLA-associated TCR beta chains in a later analysis were more clonally expanded and had lower generation probabilities. In an earlier analysis of 587 of the donors, most TCR beta V segments were observed in productive rearrangements about 87% or about 30% of the time, broadly matching IMGT annotations. A cluster of highly shared sequence variants was judged likely to be a technical artifact of the sequencing pipeline. Because HLA typing was unavailable for some donors at each locus, only the typed subset was used in association tests. Immune exposure information for the cohort was limited to CMV serostatus. In this cohort, only TCR beta chains were sequenced, and detectable features were limited by the absence of alpha or paired-chain data. While some public TCRs were present in many individuals, most TCR sequences turned up only very rarely across donors. In vitro tests confirmed that a few of the cytomegalovirus-associated TCR beta chains recognize cytomegalovirus antigens. Several of the top co-occurrence clusters appeared to be linked to parvovirus B19, influenza, CMV and Epstein-Barr virus, according to a later analysis. A later analysis found that TCR association rates varied across HLA loci, with DRB1 alleles showing the most associated TCRs and HLA-C alleles the fewest. According to a later genetic analysis, donors in an Asian-associated ancestry cluster had fewer N-insertions in productive TCRs than the approximately 700-donor mean.

Compared with germline, V lacks 4 bases and J lacks 6 bases; bases without a gene match: 6. CDR1 and CDR2 (SGHAT, FQNNGV) derive from the germline V gene. Reading from cysteine to phenylalanine, the CDR3 counts 14 amino acids. CDR3 DNA is the only sequence kept; it has 42 bases, read in frame from the first base. The cohort comprised more than 550 healthy bone marrow donors. All cohort members were sampled while nominally healthy, although unrecorded immune exposures were likely present. CMV serostatus was recorded as positive for 250 to 300 and negative for about 55% of the roughly 670 cohort members, whereas no CMV serostatus was recorded for the donor in question. A peripheral blood sample was provided by each donor, and peripheral blood mononuclear cells were used for TCR beta sequencing. Genomic DNA was extracted from the blood cell samples with the Qiagen DNeasy Blood Extraction Kit.

The sequence derives from a human donor in good health. The chain couples TRBV11-2 to TRBJ1-2, with 9 middle bases fitting TRBD1. The sample consisted of PBMCs. CDR3 reads: CASSSQQGADGYTF. At the DNA level, the sequence is TGTGCCAGCAGCTCACAACAGGGGGCCGATGGCTACACCTTC.